Sequencing of this TCR beta chain was carried out in a study of blood T cell repertoires in COVID-19. Study overall: Whether acute or convalescent, the COVID-19 samples came from the United States, Italy and Spain.

Enrolment of Seattle patients took place during active infection, and they were followed longitudinally. The V gene lost 0 bases and the J gene lost 4 bases, with 14 bases spanning the gap. Germline V gene data show CDR1 as SGHRS and CDR2 as YFSETQ. This CDR3 contains 15 residues. Original analysis: By means of reference gene primer amplification, nucleated cell counts were estimated. Using immunoSEQ multiplex PCR, the repertoire was profiled, and TCRdb retains in-frame clones only, with some absent. That table supplies the V and J calls and clone size; D and trimming were determined from the DNA. The data show approximately 150,000 clones, with 70% to 90% seen just once and approximately 8.2% held by the top ten.

The chain recombines TRBV5-1 with TRBJ2-7; TRBD2 might be the D (6 bases). Sequencing input: peripheral blood. The clonotype originates from a woman of 80 years or more with COVID-19, enrolled during active disease. In DNA, the CDR3 is TGCGCCAGCAGCTTGGAGGGCGGGATTGTGTACGAGCAGTACTTC. Amino acid sequence: CASSLEGGIVYEQYF. Together with reference TRBV5-1 and TRBJ2-7, the CDR3 gives the full variable domain: KAGVTQTPRYLIKTRGQQVTLSCSPISGHRSVSWYQQTPGQGLQFLFEYFSETQRNKGNFPGRFSGRQFSNSRSEMNVSTLELGDSALYLCASSLEGGIVYEQYFGPGTRLTVT.